A selection of T cell receptor beta chains follows, all from one sample in a study of cytomegalovirus exposure and HLA in healthy donors. Generated by immunoSEQ multiplex PCR, the TCRdb table keeps only in-frame clones and is missing some. The sample shows 150,000 to 180,000 clones, 80% of them seen only once. Source material: PBMCs. These receptor sequences come from a middle-aged woman in good health and CMV-seropositive. Each CDR3 is given with its conserved first and last residue. Each record gives: clone size, D gene, J gene, V gene, CDR3 DNA, CDR3 protein. A D gene is named only where the DNA matches it firmly. Expanded clones are given a class, and other clones once, few, many or no size at all.

clone_size: -; d_call: TRBD2; j_call: TRBJ2-1; v_call: TRBV29-1; cdr3_nt: TGCAGCGCCGGACTAGCGGGCGGTCCCGGCGAGCAGTTCTTC; cdr3_aa: CSAGLAGGPGEQFF
clone_size: -; d_call: -; j_call: TRBJ2-1; v_call: TRBV9; cdr3_nt: TGTGCCAGCAGCGTGGGGGGAGTCGATGAGCAGTTCTTC; cdr3_aa: CASSVGGVDEQFF
clone_size: -; d_call: -; j_call: TRBJ2-1; v_call: TRBV7-6; cdr3_nt: TGTGCCAGCAGCTTAAATGGGGGGAATGAGCAGTTCTTC; cdr3_aa: CASSLNGGNEQFF
clone_size: -; d_call: TRBD1; j_call: TRBJ2-3; v_call: TRBV6-1; cdr3_nt: TGTGCCAGCAGTGAGCCAGGGGGCCACACAGATACGCAGTATTTT; cdr3_aa: CASSEPGGHTDTQYF
clone_size: -; d_call: TRBD1; j_call: TRBJ2-7; v_call: TRBV5-8; cdr3_nt: TGTGCCAGCAGCTTGGACAGGGGCTCCTACGAGCAGTACTTC; cdr3_aa: CASSLDRGSYEQYF
clone_size: -; d_call: -; j_call: TRBJ1-2; v_call: TRBV2; cdr3_nt: TGTGCCAGCGCGGCGCCCCAGCATCATGGCTACACCTTC; cdr3_aa: CASAAPQHHGYTF
clone_size: few; d_call: TRBD1; j_call: TRBJ1-2; v_call: TRBV28; cdr3_nt: TGTGCCAGCAGCACATCCCGCCCGACAGGGGGCGCAATCTATGGCTACACCTTC; cdr3_aa: CASSTSRPTGGAIYGYTF
clone_size: -; d_call: TRBD2; j_call: TRBJ2-1; v_call: TRBV7-6; cdr3_nt: TGTGCCAGCAGCCGGGGACTAGCGGGAGCTAATGAGCAGTTCTTC; cdr3_aa: CASSRGLAGANEQFF
clone_size: -; d_call: TRBD2; j_call: TRBJ2-3; v_call: TRBV18; cdr3_nt: TGTGCCAGCTCACCGGGGGTAGCGGGACTAGATACGCAGTATTTT; cdr3_aa: CASSPGVAGLDTQYF
clone_size: -; d_call: -; j_call: TRBJ1-1; v_call: TRBV28; cdr3_nt: TGTGCCAGCAGTTCGCCACACGGGTTAGTCACTGAAGCTTTCTTT; cdr3_aa: CASSSPHGLVTEAFF
clone_size: once; d_call: TRBD1; j_call: TRBJ2-5; v_call: TRBV4-2; cdr3_nt: TGTGCCAGCAGCCAAGGAGGGGCAGGGGGCGTCGGGACCCAGTACTTC; cdr3_aa: CASSQGGAGGVGTQYF
clone_size: few; d_call: -; j_call: TRBJ2-3; v_call: TRBV19; cdr3_nt: TGTGCCAGTAGTCCTCTCGCGCGGCCCAGCACAGATACGCAGTATTTT; cdr3_aa: CASSPLARPSTDTQYF
clone_size: few; d_call: -; j_call: TRBJ2-3; v_call: TRBV7-9; cdr3_nt: TGTGCCAGCAGCTTGAGCGGAAGTGGCACAGATACGCAGTATTTT; cdr3_aa: CASSLSGSGTDTQYF
clone_size: -; d_call: TRBD2; j_call: TRBJ2-2; v_call: TRBV11-3; cdr3_nt: TGTGCCAGCAGCTCCGAGACTAGCGGGAGTTCCAAGGAGCTGTTTTTT; cdr3_aa: CASSSETSGSSKELFF
clone_size: -; d_call: -; j_call: TRBJ2-2; v_call: TRBV27; cdr3_nt: TGTGCCAGCAGTCCCTACCGGAGCGTAACCGGGGAGCTGTTTTTT; cdr3_aa: CASSPYRSVTGELFF
clone_size: -; d_call: TRBD2; j_call: TRBJ2-1; v_call: TRBV2; cdr3_nt: TGTGCCAGCAGTGGCCCCGGGACTAGCGGATTTATCTCCTACAATGAGCAGTTCTTC; cdr3_aa: CASSGPGTSGFISYNEQFF
clone_size: -; d_call: -; j_call: TRBJ2-2; v_call: TRBV29-1; cdr3_nt: TGCAGCGTTGAGGGGAGGAACACCGGGGAGCTGTTTTTT; cdr3_aa: CSVEGRNTGELFF
clone_size: -; d_call: -; j_call: TRBJ2-3; v_call: TRBV11-3; cdr3_nt: TGTGCCAGCAGCTTAGGAGGTACGAACACAGATACGCAGTATTTT; cdr3_aa: CASSLGGTNTDTQYF
clone_size: -; d_call: TRBD1; j_call: TRBJ1-1; v_call: TRBV7-8; cdr3_nt: TGTGCCAGCAGCCTGGGGACAGGGCTGGACACTGAAGCTTTCTTT; cdr3_aa: CASSLGTGLDTEAFF
clone_size: few; d_call: -; j_call: TRBJ1-5; v_call: TRBV6-1; cdr3_nt: TGTGCCAGCAGAGTCGTGGACATTAGCAATCAGCCCCAGCATTTT; cdr3_aa: CASRVVDISNQPQHF
clone_size: few; d_call: TRBD1; j_call: TRBJ2-3; v_call: TRBV15; cdr3_nt: TGTGCCACCAGCAGAGATCGGACAGGGGGCGCAGATACGCAGTATTTT; cdr3_aa: CATSRDRTGGADTQYF
clone_size: -; d_call: TRBD2; j_call: TRBJ2-1; v_call: TRBV27; cdr3_nt: TGTGCCAGCAGACGGGAGGTTAACTACCTCAGCTCCTACAATGAGCAGTTCTTC; cdr3_aa: CASRREVNYLSSYNEQFF
clone_size: -; d_call: TRBD2; j_call: TRBJ2-7; v_call: TRBV5-1; cdr3_nt: TGCGCCAGCAGCCCCCGGCTAGCGGAGACCTACGAGCAGTACTTC; cdr3_aa: CASSPRLAETYEQYF
clone_size: -; d_call: -; j_call: TRBJ1-5; v_call: TRBV27; cdr3_nt: TGTGCCAGCAGTTTATATGCAGGGGTTGGCAATCAGCCCCAGCATTTT; cdr3_aa: CASSLYAGVGNQPQHF
clone_size: -; d_call: -; j_call: TRBJ1-2; v_call: TRBV5-1; cdr3_nt: TGCGCCAGCAGCTTGGACTTACAGGGTCGCGCTAACTATGGCTACACCTTC; cdr3_aa: CASSLDLQGRANYGYTF
clone_size: -; d_call: TRBD2; j_call: TRBJ2-1; v_call: TRBV5-6; cdr3_nt: TGTGCCAGCAACCTAAGGGGCGGGAGTTACTACAATGAGCAGTTCTTC; cdr3_aa: CASNLRGGSYYNEQFF
clone_size: -; d_call: TRBD2; j_call: TRBJ2-7; v_call: TRBV4-1; cdr3_nt: TGCGCCAGCAGCCAAGATGTGACAACTAGCGGGGGACCTTACGAGCAGTACTTC; cdr3_aa: CASSQDVTTSGGPYEQYF
clone_size: -; d_call: -; j_call: TRBJ2-7; v_call: TRBV6-1; cdr3_nt: TGTGCCAGCAGTGAAGGAGGACAGCTCTACGAGCAGTACTTC; cdr3_aa: CASSEGGQLYEQYF
clone_size: -; d_call: TRBD2; j_call: TRBJ2-1; v_call: TRBV5-1; cdr3_nt: TGCGCCAGCAGCCTAGACAGTAGCGGGAGGCACAATGAGCAGTTCTTC; cdr3_aa: CASSLDSSGRHNEQFF
clone_size: few; d_call: -; j_call: TRBJ1-3; v_call: TRBV5-4; cdr3_nt: TGTGCCAGCAGCTTGGCTCCTCGCTCTGGAAACACCATATATTTT; cdr3_aa: CASSLAPRSGNTIYF
clone_size: -; d_call: -; j_call: TRBJ2-7; v_call: TRBV13; cdr3_nt: TGTGCCAGCAGCCCCTTCAGCGGGTCGATGGTTGAGCAGTACTTC; cdr3_aa: CASSPFSGSMVEQYF
clone_size: -; d_call: -; j_call: TRBJ2-3; v_call: TRBV29-1; cdr3_nt: TGCAGCGTTGAGTATGCAGGGCGCCCAGATACGCAGTATTTT; cdr3_aa: CSVEYAGRPDTQYF
clone_size: -; d_call: -; j_call: TRBJ2-1; v_call: TRBV18; cdr3_nt: TGTGCCAGCTCACCAAGGTCAAGCGGTCCCTCAACGAATGAGCAGTTCTTC; cdr3_aa: CASSPRSSGPSTNEQFF
clone_size: few; d_call: TRBD1; j_call: TRBJ1-4; v_call: TRBV2; cdr3_nt: TGTGCCAGCAGGCCGGCGGGACAGAGAAATGAAAAACTGTTTTTT; cdr3_aa: CASRPAGQRNEKLFF
clone_size: -; d_call: TRBD2; j_call: TRBJ2-1; v_call: TRBV10-2; cdr3_nt: TGCGCCAGCAGGGGGCTAGCGGGTTCATACAATGAGCAGTTCTTC; cdr3_aa: CASRGLAGSYNEQFF
clone_size: -; d_call: -; j_call: TRBJ2-5; v_call: TRBV28; cdr3_nt: TGTGCCAGCAGTTTATGGGTAGATGGAGAGACCCAGTACTTC; cdr3_aa: CASSLWVDGETQYF
clone_size: -; d_call: TRBD2; j_call: TRBJ2-1; v_call: TRBV4-1; cdr3_nt: TGCGCCAGCAGGGATAGCGGGAGGTTAAACAATGAGCAGTTCTTC; cdr3_aa: CASRDSGRLNNEQFF
clone_size: -; d_call: TRBD2; j_call: TRBJ2-7; v_call: TRBV7-2; cdr3_nt: TGTGCCAGCAGCTTAGGGAGCGGGATGGACTACGAGCAGTACTTC; cdr3_aa: CASSLGSGMDYEQYF
clone_size: -; d_call: TRBD2; j_call: TRBJ2-1; v_call: TRBV11-3; cdr3_nt: TGTGCCAGCAGCCCCGGACCGGCGGGAGGCTACAATGAGCAGTTCTTC; cdr3_aa: CASSPGPAGGYNEQFF
clone_size: few; d_call: -; j_call: TRBJ1-4; v_call: TRBV4-1; cdr3_nt: TGCGCCAGCAGCCGCGGACAGATGGAAACTAATGAAAAACTGTTTTTT; cdr3_aa: CASSRGQMETNEKLFF
clone_size: few; d_call: -; j_call: TRBJ2-3; v_call: TRBV11-3; cdr3_nt: TGTGCCAGCAGCTTAGATGGACAGACTAGCACAGATACGCAGTATTTT; cdr3_aa: CASSLDGQTSTDTQYF
clone_size: -; d_call: TRBD1; j_call: TRBJ1-5; v_call: TRBV18; cdr3_nt: TGTGCCAGCTCACAGACAGGGGGTAGCAATCAGCCCCAGCATTTT; cdr3_aa: CASSQTGGSNQPQHF
clone_size: -; d_call: TRBD1; j_call: TRBJ2-3; v_call: TRBV9; cdr3_nt: TGTGCCAGCAGCCCAGGGGGCTCTTCCACAGATACGCAGTATTTT; cdr3_aa: CASSPGGSSTDTQYF
clone_size: -; d_call: TRBD2; j_call: TRBJ2-1; v_call: TRBV7-3; cdr3_nt: TGTGCCAGCAGCTTAACAGGCCAGGGAGGGGACAATGAGCAGTTCTTC; cdr3_aa: CASSLTGQGGDNEQFF
clone_size: -; d_call: -; j_call: TRBJ2-7; v_call: TRBV10-3; cdr3_nt: TGTGCCATCAGTGCTTTGGCGGGGGCGAGGAGCTACGAGCAGTACTTC; cdr3_aa: CAISALAGARSYEQYF
clone_size: -; d_call: -; j_call: TRBJ1-4; v_call: TRBV16; cdr3_nt: TGTGCCAGCAGCCAATCCAGGGCAGGCGGTCAGGAAAAACTGTTTTTT; cdr3_aa: CASSQSRAGGQEKLFF
clone_size: -; d_call: -; j_call: TRBJ2-5; v_call: TRBV10-3; cdr3_nt: TGTGCCATCAGTGATTCTAGGGGTTCCCTTCAAGAGACCCAGTACTTC; cdr3_aa: CAISDSRGSLQETQYF
clone_size: few; d_call: -; j_call: TRBJ2-6; v_call: TRBV27; cdr3_nt: TGTGCCAGCAGTTATTATGGGGGCTCAGGGGCCAACGTCCTGACTTTC; cdr3_aa: CASSYYGGSGANVLTF
clone_size: few; d_call: TRBD2; j_call: TRBJ2-1; v_call: TRBV5-1; cdr3_nt: TGCGCCAGCAGCTCGGAAGGACTAGCGGGAGTGTGGTACAATGAGCAGTTCTTC; cdr3_aa: CASSSEGLAGVWYNEQFF
clone_size: -; d_call: TRBD2; j_call: TRBJ2-7; v_call: TRBV7-2; cdr3_nt: TGTGCCAGCAGCTTAGGTCCCAGCGGGAGGTCCTACGAGCAGTACTTC; cdr3_aa: CASSLGPSGRSYEQYF
clone_size: -; d_call: -; j_call: TRBJ2-7; v_call: TRBV2; cdr3_nt: TGTGCCAGCAGACGCGTCGACTACGCCAGCTCCTACGAGCAGTACTTC; cdr3_aa: CASRRVDYASSYEQYF
clone_size: -; d_call: TRBD2; j_call: TRBJ2-1; v_call: TRBV18; cdr3_nt: TGTGCCAGCTCACCACGTGGACTAGCGGGGGAGCAGTTCTTC; cdr3_aa: CASSPRGLAGEQFF
clone_size: -; d_call: TRBD2; j_call: TRBJ2-3; v_call: TRBV10-2; cdr3_nt: TGCGCCAGCAGAATGGGGACTAGCGGCACAGATACGCAGTATTTT; cdr3_aa: CASRMGTSGTDTQYF